This TCR beta chain is from a study of cytomegalovirus exposure and HLA in healthy donors. Study-level background: From donors who were HLA-typed, an early data release held 80 million to 95 million unique TCRs. Study-wide findings and caveats: The authors considered a cluster of highly shared sequence variants likely to be a sequencing artifact. Reportedly, a later analysis found an Asian-associated ancestry cluster had fewer N-insertions than the roughly 700-donor mean.

Regarding this clone: Its antigen is currently unknown.

Trimming pared 2 bases from V and 4 bases from J, leaving 13 bases between. Germline V lookup: CDR1 SGHNT, CDR2 YYREEE (reference sequence). The CDR3 is 14 residues long. PCR amplification relied on 60 Vbeta primers (plus 13 Jbeta primers). Sequenced by immunoSEQ multiplex PCR; TCRdb stores in-frame clones only, minus some. Of 150,000 to 200,000 clones listed, about 85% are singletons. This receptor was identified in a man aged 25-40 years in good health and CMV-seropositive. The sequenced sample was PBMCs. The chain has TRBV5-4 and TRBJ2-7, with D possibly being TRBD2 (6 bases). DNA of the CDR3: TGTGCCAGCAGCTTCGGGGGTAGGGATTACGAGCAGTACTTC. Amino acids: CASSFGGRDYEQYF.